A selection of T cell receptor beta chains follows, all from one sample in a study of T cell responses to AZD1222 COVID-19 vaccine. Produced via immunoSEQ multiplex PCR; TCRdb's table is partial and in-frame only. The sample holds about 120,000 clones; about four fifths are singletons and the top ten take approximately 9.4%. The sample in question was peripheral blood, obtained on day 0 of AZD1222 vaccination. The receptors shown here come from an adult in good health. Both conserved end residues are part of each CDR3. Fields, in order: D gene, V gene, J gene, clone size, CDR3 DNA, CDR3 protein. D genes are given only for firm matches. Clone size is given for some rows only: seen once, a few or many times, or a class if the clone is expanded.

D: NA
V: TRBV11-2
J: TRBJ1-3
size: few
DNA: TGTGCCAGCAGCTTTAGGCTCTCTGGAAACACCATATATTTT
CDR3: CASSFRLSGNTIYF

D: TRBD2
V: TRBV30
J: TRBJ2-2
size: NA
DNA: TGTGCCTGGGGGTTGGGACTAGCAGGCGGGGAGCTGTTTTTT
CDR3: CAWGLGLAGGELFF

D: NA
V: TRBV2
J: TRBJ1-5
size: NA
DNA: TGTGCCAGCAGTGGTCGGACACCGGATCAGCCCCAGCATTTT
CDR3: CASSGRTPDQPQHF

D: TRBD1
V: TRBV7-9
J: TRBJ1-5
size: NA
DNA: TGTGCCAGCAGCCAGGGACAGATAAAAAAGTATAGCAATCAGCCCCAGCATTTT
CDR3: CASSQGQIKKYSNQPQHF

D: NA
V: TRBV2
J: TRBJ1-5
size: NA
DNA: TGTGCCAGCAGGGCGGCGGTTAGCAATCAGCCCCAGCATTTT
CDR3: CASRAAVSNQPQHF

D: NA
V: TRBV6-2/TRBV6-3
J: TRBJ2-3
size: NA
DNA: TGTGCCAGCAGCAACCGGGACTTCACAGATACGCAGTATTTT
CDR3: CASSNRDFTDTQYF

D: NA
V: TRBV6-5
J: TRBJ1-1
size: few
DNA: TGTGCCAGCAGTTACGGGAGGGGCCGTTTGGGCACTGAAGCTTTCTTT
CDR3: CASSYGRGRLGTEAFF

D: TRBD2
V: TRBV28
J: TRBJ2-3
size: NA
DNA: TGTGCCAGCAGTTCCGGGGACTACACAGATACGCAGTATTTT
CDR3: CASSSGDYTDTQYF

D: NA
V: TRBV5-4
J: TRBJ1-1
size: few
DNA: TGTGCCAGCAGCTTGTCGAGGAACACTGAAGCTTTCTTT
CDR3: CASSLSRNTEAFF

D: NA
V: TRBV19
J: TRBJ2-1
size: NA
DNA: TGTGCCAGTAGTAAACGCGGGTACTACAATGAGCAGTTCTTC
CDR3: CASSKRGYYNEQFF

D: TRBD1
V: TRBV19
J: TRBJ1-3
size: few
DNA: TGTGCCAGTACCCTGGGACAGGGTGTAGGAAACACCATATATTTT
CDR3: CASTLGQGVGNTIYF

D: NA
V: TRBV5-6
J: TRBJ2-2
size: NA
DNA: TGTGCCAGCAGCTTGCTAGGGGAACACACCGGGGAGCTGTTTTTT
CDR3: CASSLLGEHTGELFF

D: TRBD1
V: TRBV5-1
J: TRBJ2-7
size: NA
DNA: TGCGCCAGCAGCACCGGACAGGGCTACGAGCAGTACTTC
CDR3: CASSTGQGYEQYF

D: TRBD2
V: TRBV6-5
J: TRBJ2-5
size: NA
DNA: TGTGCCAGCAGTTCCCTCGGGACTACAGAGACCCAGTACTTC
CDR3: CASSSLGTTETQYF

D: TRBD1
V: TRBV7-9
J: TRBJ1-5
size: NA
DNA: TGTGCCAGCAGCTCCACAGGGGACAATCAGCCCCAGCATTTT
CDR3: CASSSTGDNQPQHF

D: NA
V: TRBV6-5
J: TRBJ2-7
size: NA
DNA: TGTGCCAGCAGTTACTCATCGGGGGACTACGAGCAGTACTTC
CDR3: CASSYSSGDYEQYF

D: NA
V: TRBV18
J: TRBJ1-1
size: NA
DNA: TGTGCCAGCTCACCAGGGAGTCCGAACACTGAAGCTTTCTTT
CDR3: CASSPGSPNTEAFF

D: NA
V: TRBV6-5
J: TRBJ2-7
size: NA
DNA: TGTGCCAGCAGTTACCGACTTGGCAACGAGCAGTACTTC
CDR3: CASSYRLGNEQYF

D: NA
V: TRBV11-2
J: TRBJ2-1
size: once
DNA: TGTGCCAGCAGCTTATTACCCCGCAATGAGCAGTTCTTC
CDR3: CASSLLPRNEQFF

D: NA
V: TRBV28
J: TRBJ1-5
size: NA
DNA: TGTGCCAGCAGTTTAAGGGGGTTGGGGGTTAATCAGCCCCAGCATTTT
CDR3: CASSLRGLGVNQPQHF

D: TRBD1
V: TRBV28
J: TRBJ1-2
size: NA
DNA: TGTGCCAGCAGTTTGGGACAGGAGAACTATGGCTACACCTTC
CDR3: CASSLGQENYGYTF

D: TRBD1
V: TRBV9
J: TRBJ1-4
size: NA
DNA: TGTGCCAGCAGCGTAGATTCGACAGGGGGCGAAAAACTGTTTTTT
CDR3: CASSVDSTGGEKLFF

D: TRBD1
V: TRBV19
J: TRBJ2-4
size: NA
DNA: TGTGCCAGTAGTATAGAGGGGCCGACAGGGGGCGATATTAACATTCAGTACTTC
CDR3: CASSIEGPTGGDINIQYF